This TCR beta chain stems from a study of T cell changes during pregnancy in multiple sclerosis. Measured with immunoSEQ multiplex PCR; TCRdb has only the in-frame clones, and not every one. Of approximately 130,000 clones in the sample, about 96% were seen once. The CDR3 spans 14 residues. From germline, CDR1 is SNHLY and CDR2 FYNNEI. V lost 6 bases to trimming and J lost 4 bases; unmatched junction nucleotides: 1. This chain connects TRBV2 to TRBJ2-5; 14 bases align to TRBD2. The source of this sequence is a female donor with multiple sclerosis, enrolled in a pregnancy study. The sequencing used peripheral blood, collected after pregnancy. The CDR3, as DNA: TGTGCCAGCAGCGGGACTAGCGGGAGAGAGACCCAGTACTTC. Translation gives CASSGTSGRETQYF.